A single sample is the source of the 30 T cell receptor beta chains below, sequenced in a study of T cell clonality in common variable immunodeficiency. The data were produced by immunoSEQ multiplex PCR, yet TCRdb's version contains in-frame clones alone and is incomplete. The sample is made up of 50,000 to 55,000 clones, none counted only once. Sequenced input: peripheral blood mononuclear cells. The receptors were sampled from a person aged 18 to 75 in good health.

As for this clone: Sequencing ends 3 residues short of the CDR3 end; the germline J gene provides the rest. The J gene is TRBJ1-3, the V gene TRBV11-2; a possible D gene is TRBD1 (5 bases). The V and J ends lost 1 base and 5 bases respectively, with 9 bases between them. CDR1 is SGHAT, CDR2 FQNNGV, per germline. The CDR3 is 14 residues long. The sequenced part of the CDR3 DNA is TGTGCCAGCAGCTTAGGGGCAGGGAGAAACACC. This encodes CASSLGAGRNT. The CDR3, in full, reads CASSLGAGRNTIYF.

This clone was observed at least ten times. Coverage ceases 3 residues before the CDR3 finishes, and the germline J gene fills in the end. V gene TRBV20-1 combines with J gene TRBJ1-2; D perhaps matches TRBD1 (5 bases). V shed 0 bases and J shed 4 bases, with 9 bases lying between them. This CDR3 region has 13 residues. Germline loops: CDR1 DFQATT, CDR2 SNEGSKA (reference sequence). The covered CDR3 bases are TGCAGTGCTAGAGAACGGGACTCCTATGGC. It translates to CSARERDSYG. The entire CDR3 is CSARERDSYGYTF.

At least ten counts were recorded for this clone. The observed sequence ends 3 residues before the CDR3 terminus, with the missing tail filled in from the germline J gene. The chain employs TRBV7-2 and TRBJ2-7; a possible D gene is TRBD2 (6 bases). Germline-derived CDR1 and CDR2 are SGHTA and FQGNSA. This CDR3 region has 14 residues. Trimming removed 1 base from V and 5 bases from J, with 12 bases in between. CDR3 DNA (partial): TGTGCCAGCAGCTTAGTTCGGGGGTCCCACGAG. It codes for CASSLVRGSHE. The full CDR3 is CASSLVRGSHEQYF. The full variable domain, in which reference TRBV7-2 and TRBJ2-7 provide the parts outside the CDR3, is GAGVSQSPSNKVTEKGKDVELRCDPISGHTALYWYRQSLGQGLEFLIYFQGNSAPDKSGLPSDRFSAERTGGSVSTLTIQRTQQEDSAVYLCASSLVRGSHEQYFGPGTRLTVT.

Comment on this clone: The observed sequence ends 3 residues before the CDR3 terminus, with the missing tail filled in from the germline J gene. V and J are TRBV7-2 and TRBJ1-2; D ambiguous. V gave up 2 bases and J gave up 5 bases, with 6 bases separating them. The CDR3 totals 12 residues. Germline V lookup: CDR1 SGHTA, CDR2 FQGNSA. The covered CDR3 bases are TGTGCCAGCAGCTTACTACAGTATGGC. Translating gives CASSLLQYG. The whole CDR3 protein is CASSLLQYGYTF. The full variable domain, completed using reference TRBV7-2 and TRBJ1-2, is GAGVSQSPSNKVTEKGKDVELRCDPISGHTALYWYRQSLGQGLEFLIYFQGNSAPDKSGLPSDRFSAERTGGSVSTLTIQRTQQEDSAVYLCASSLLQYGYTFGSGTRLTVV.

Turning to this clone: The sequenced fragment ends 3 residues before the CDR3 boundary, so the rest is inferred from the germline J gene. This sequence joins TRBV7-2 and TRBJ1-5; D is ambiguous. The CDR3 is 13 residues long. Germline CDR1 reads SGHTA; CDR2 reads FQGNSA. V was shortened by 5 bases and J by 6 bases, with 11 bases between the two germline ends. The CDR3 spells CASSPFLFQPQHF. CDR3 bases read: TGTGCCAGCAGCCCTTTCTTATTTCAGCCC.

This clone was recorded many times. The read ends 3 residues early relative to the CDR3; the germline J gene fills the gap. This chain joins TRBV19 and TRBJ1-2; 7 nucleotides match TRBD1. V gave up 6 bases and J gave up 3 bases; unmatched junction bases: 7. Germline CDR1 LNHDA, CDR2 SQIVND (reference sequence). CDR3 size: 14 residues. The CDR3 here is CASSQGGQYYGYTF. Partial CDR3 DNA: TGTGCCAGTAGCCAGGGGGGACAGTACTATGGC. The variable domain in full, completed from reference TRBV19 and TRBJ1-2, reads DGGITQSPKYLFRKEGQNVTLSCEQNLNHDAMYWYRQDPGQGLRLIYYSQIVNDFQKGDIAEGYSVSREKKESFPLTVTSAQKNPTAFYLCASSQGGQYYGYTFGSGTRLTVV.

This clone was counted at least ten times. The read ends 3 residues before the CDR3 terminus; that terminus is restored from the germline J gene. The V gene is TRBV11-2, the J gene TRBJ1-1; possibly TRBD1 for D (6 bases). The CDR3 runs to 15 residues. The V and J ends lost 4 bases and 6 bases respectively, with 18 bases between them. Germline V gene sequence: CDR1 SGHAT, CDR2 FQNNGV. CDR3 DNA (partial): TGTGCCAGCAGCTCGCAACAGGGCGGTCGAGCTGAA. This translates into CASSSQQGGRAE. The complete CDR3 protein is CASSSQQGGRAEAFF.

This clone was observed many times. Read data end 3 residues before the CDR3 end; the end is taken from the germline J gene. The chain combines TRBV2 with TRBJ1-2; D gene ambiguous. The CDR3 spans 12 residues. Germline-derived CDR1 and CDR2 are SNHLY and FYNNEI. V lost 4 bases, J lost 4 bases, and 7 bases lay in between. The CDR3 loop is CASSVPLYGYTF. The part of the CDR3 DNA that was read is TGTGCCAGCAGTGTACCACTCTATGGC.

This clone appeared a few times. With the read ending 3 residues before the CDR3 end, the germline J gene is used to fill in that end. The V gene is TRBV5-1, the J gene TRBJ1-2; TRBD1 matches at 11 bases. The CDR3 has 15 amino acids. Germline CDR1 is SGHRS and CDR2 is YFSETQ. The sequenced part of the CDR3 DNA is TGCGCCAGCAGCGCCGGACAGGGGGCAAGCTACGGC. Its protein product is CASSAGQGASYG. The CDR3 in its entirety is CASSAGQGASYGYTF.

This clone was counted many times. Coverage ceases 3 residues before the CDR3 finishes, and the germline J gene fills in the end. V is TRBV14 and J is TRBJ1-2; unclear D gene. V was trimmed by 0 bases and J by 6 bases, leaving 11 bases between them. The CDR3 is 14 amino acids. Germline CDR1 reads SGHDN; CDR2 reads FVKESK. CDR3 in amino acids: CASSQDLSADGYTF. The sequenced CDR3 bases are TGTGCCAGCAGCCAAGATCTGAGTGCAGATGGC.

This clone was seen ten or more times. The CDR3 goes on 3 residues after the read ends, and that part is filled in from the germline J gene. The chain combines TRBV5-1 with TRBJ2-2; TRBD1 might be the D (6 bases). The germline CDR1 and CDR2 sequences are SGHRS and YFSETQ. The V end was cut by 6 bases, the J end by 1 base, with 13 bases between. This CDR3 is built from 15 residues. CDR3 in amino acids: CASTSGTLNTGELFF. Incomplete CDR3 DNA: TGCGCCAGCACCTCAGGGACACTGAACACCGGGGAG.

This clone showed up many times. The read finishes 3 residues shy of the CDR3 end, and the germline J gene is used to complete it. This chain links TRBV7-8 with TRBJ1-1, with unresolved D. V lost 5 bases to trimming and J lost 4 bases, with 11 bases between them. The CDR3 spans 13 residues. Germline V gives CDR1 SGHVS, CDR2 FQNEAQ. CDR3 DNA, as far as it was read: TGTGCCAGCAGCCCAAGGGTGACCACTGAA. As protein: CASSPRVTTE. The whole CDR3 protein reads CASSPRVTTEAFF.

This clone appeared many times. The CDR3 end is not reached by the read, which stops 3 residues before it; the germline J gene fills it in. The rearrangement links TRBV5-1 to TRBJ1-1; D unclear. Germline V CDR1 and CDR2: SGHRS, YFSETQ. V was cut by 2 bases and J by 6 bases, with 14 bases left in between. The CDR3 has 14 residues. The part of the CDR3 DNA that was read is TGCGCCAGCAGCTTCCGGGTGGGTGAGGCTGAA. Its protein is CASSFRVGEAE. The complete CDR3 sequence is CASSFRVGEAEAFF.

At least ten counts were recorded for this clone. Read data end 3 residues before the CDR3 end; the end is taken from the germline J gene. The chain recombines TRBV7-2 with TRBJ1-3; 8 nucleotides agree with TRBD1. V shed 4 bases, J shed 0 bases, and the junction held 5 bases outside the gene matches. CDR3 size: 16 residues. Per the germline V gene, CDR1 is SGHTA and CDR2 is FQGNSA. CDR3 loop: CASSSAGGRSGNTIYF. CDR3 bases read: TGTGCCAGCAGCTCAGCAGGGGGCCGCTCTGGAAACACC.

This clone was seen at least ten times. The DNA read from the CDR3 is TGTGCCAGCAGCTTAGCCAGAAGCACAGATACG. Translation: CASSLARSTDT. The whole CDR3 region reads CASSLARSTDTQYF. This chain uses TRBV11-2 with TRBJ2-3; D unresolved. Sequencing ends 3 residues short of the CDR3 end; the germline J gene provides the rest. CDR1 and CDR2 (germline): SGHAT, FQNNGV. This CDR3 is built from 14 residues. V lost 1 base and J lost 0, with 5 bases in between.

This clone came up many times. The read stops 3 residues short of the end of the CDR3; the missing end is completed from the germline J gene. This chain connects TRBV9 to TRBJ2-1; TRBD2 aligns across 10 bases. Germline-derived CDR1 and CDR2 are SGDLS and YYNGEE. There are 20 residues in the CDR3. The J segment lost 0 bases and the V segment lost 0 bases, leaving 12 bases of the junction unmatched. CDR3 bases read: TGTGCCAGCAGCGTAGGGGGTGGTGGGGCTAGCGGGAGCTCCTACAATGAG. This translates into CASSVGGGGASGSSYNE. The CDR3, in full, reads CASSVGGGGASGSSYNEQFF.

Concerning this clone: The sequence runs out 3 residues before the end of the CDR3; the remainder is reconstructed from the germline J gene. The chain recombines TRBV7-9 with TRBJ1-1; D not resolved. The V end lost 5 bases, the J end lost 1 base, and 11 bases lay between the germline ends. In germline, CDR1 is SEHNR, CDR2 FQNEAQ (reference sequence). The CDR3 extends over 14 amino acids. The CDR3 bases that were read are TGTGCCAGCAGCCCACCCCGCAGGAACACTGAA. Its protein is CASSPPRRNTE. The CDR3 as a whole reads CASSPPRRNTEAFF.

At least ten counts were recorded for this clone. The read comes to an end 3 residues before the CDR3 does, leaving the germline J gene to fill in the end. The J gene is TRBJ2-1, the V gene TRBV7-2; perhaps TRBD2 as D (7 bases). V was clipped by 2 bases and J by 3 bases, with 11 bases between them. The CDR3 has 15 amino acids. Germline V gene sequence: CDR1 SGHTA, CDR2 FQGNSA. The CDR3 bases that were read are TGTGCCAGCAGCTTAAAGGGGGGGGGCTACAATGAG. It translates to CASSLKGGGYNE. The whole CDR3 protein is CASSLKGGGYNEQFF.

The sample holds a few counts of this clone. The read is 3 residues too short to cover the CDR3 end, so that end is filled in from the germline J gene. This sequence joins TRBV2 and TRBJ2-7; TRBD1 is a possible D gene (6 bases). Trimming took off 6 bases at V and 3 bases at J, with 18 bases between the two ends. This CDR3 comprises 15 residues. CDR1 and CDR2 (germline): SNHLY, FYNNEI. The CDR3 sequence is CASSEGHGRIYEQYF. Partial CDR3 DNA: TGTGCCAGCAGCGAGGGACACGGAAGGATCTACGAG. The full variable domain, rest sourced from reference TRBV2 and TRBJ2-7, is EPEVTQTPSHQVTQMGQEVILRCVPISNHLYFYWYRQILGQKVEFLVSFYNNEISEKSEIFDDQFSVERPDGSNFTLKIRSTKLEDSAMYFCASSEGHGRIYEQYFGPGTRLTVT.

In regard to this clone: This may stem from a read error, because a much larger clone lies one nucleotide away. The CDR3 spells CASGQGQETQYF. The CDR3 bases that were read are TGCGCCAGCGGTCAGGGACAAGAGACG. This chain joins TRBV5-1 and TRBJ2-3; a possible D gene is TRBD1 (6 bases). The read ends 3 residues shy of where the CDR3 ends; the end is completed using the germline J gene. The CDR3 totals 12 residues. The V gene's germline CDR1 is SGHRS and CDR2 YFSETQ.

To note about this clone: Read data end 3 residues before the CDR3 end; the end is taken from the germline J gene. The chain links TRBV19 to TRBJ1-4; no clear D. CDR1 LNHDA and CDR2 SQIVND come from the germline V gene (reference sequence). The CDR3 length is 12 residues. CDR3 bases read: TGTGCCAGTTCCCAGGATCGGTCACCA. It codes for CASSQDRSP. The entire CDR3 protein is CASSQDRSPLFF.

The sample holds a few counts of this clone. The read stops 3 residues short of the end of the CDR3; the missing end is completed from the germline J gene. The chain carries TRBV6-1 and TRBJ1-2; weak D call: TRBD1 (5 bases). This CDR3 contains 15 residues. Germline CDR1 reads MNHNS; CDR2 reads SASEGT. CDR3 region: CASSVRGLGYNDYTF. The part of the CDR3 DNA that was read is TGTGCCAGCAGTGTTAGGGGCTTGGGCTACAATGAC.

This clone was detected many times. The read ends 3 residues before the CDR3 terminus; that terminus is restored from the germline J gene. This chain uses TRBV20-1 with TRBJ2-5; 8 bases align to TRBD1. Germline CDR1 and CDR2: DFQATT and SNEGSKA (reference sequence). The CDR3 loop spans 12 amino acids. Unmatched junction bases numbered 1, after V lost 3 bases and J lost 4 bases. CDR3 DNA (partial): TGCAGTGCTAGTACAGGGGGAGAGACC. Amino acid sequence: CSASTGGET. In full, the CDR3 reads CSASTGGETQYF.

At least ten counts were recorded for this clone. The read ends 3 residues before the CDR3 terminus; that terminus is restored from the germline J gene. V usage is TRBV4-2 and J usage is TRBJ1-1; perhaps TRBD1 as D (5 bases). Trimming shortened V by 1 base and J by 0 bases, and 6 bases separated the two germline ends. This CDR3 comprises 14 residues. Per the germline V gene, CDR1 is LGHNA and CDR2 is YNFKEQ. The covered CDR3 bases are TGTGCCAGCAGCCAAGGGGGGGTGAACACTGAA. Its translation: CASSQGGVNTE. The whole CDR3 region reads CASSQGGVNTEAFF.

This clone was seen at least ten times. The read finishes 3 residues shy of the CDR3 end, and the germline J gene is used to complete it. The V and J genes are TRBV18 and TRBJ1-1; the D gene is possibly TRBD1 (5 bases). The CDR3 runs to 15 residues. CDR1 is KGHSH, CDR2 LQKENI, per germline. Between the trimmed V and J ends, which lost 5 bases and 0 bases, there was a span of 13 bases. The CDR3 here is CASSSRQLLNTEAFF. Partial CDR3 DNA: TGTGCCAGCTCATCTCGACAGTTACTGAACACTGAA.

This clone was detected ten times or more. The read ends 3 residues before the CDR3 terminus; that terminus is restored from the germline J gene. V gene TRBV19 combines with J gene TRBJ2-1; 8 bases are shared with TRBD1. The J segment lost 7 bases and the V segment lost 1 base, leaving 6 bases of the junction unmatched. This CDR3 region has 15 residues. Per the germline V gene, CDR1 is LNHDA and CDR2 is SQIVND (reference sequence). The CDR3 here is CASSIGQGARNEQFF. The part of the CDR3 DNA that was read is TGTGCCAGTAGTATAGGTCAGGGGGCGCGTAATGAG.

Many counts were recorded for this clone. The read ends 3 residues before the CDR3 terminus; that terminus is restored from the germline J gene. The chain uses TRBV18 and TRBJ2-2, with 7 bases lining up with TRBD1. Trimming removed 1 base from V and 3 bases from J; junction bases left unmatched: 14. The CDR3 covers 19 residues. The germline CDR1 and CDR2 sequences are KGHSH and LQKENI. CDR3 DNA, as far as it was read: TGTGCCAGCTCACCACGGTCTCCCACCGGGGACAGCTACACCGGGGAG. Translation: CASSPRSPTGDSYTGE. The full CDR3 sequence reads CASSPRSPTGDSYTGELFF.

In regard to this clone: The CDR3 end is not reached by the read, which stops 3 residues before it; the germline J gene fills it in. This chain joins TRBV7-8 and TRBJ2-3; 8 positions agree with TRBD2. The CDR3 contains 16 residues. Germline-derived CDR1 and CDR2 are SGHVS and FQNEAQ. The CDR3 DNA, read in part, is TGTGCCAGCAGCTTAGGGGCTAGCGGGCCGGGGGAGACG. This encodes CASSLGASGPGET. The full-length CDR3 reads as CASSLGASGPGETQYF.

The sample holds many counts of this clone. Read coverage stops 3 residues before the CDR3 terminus; the germline J gene supplies the remainder. The genes are TRBV2 and TRBJ1-6; no reliable D call. Per the germline V gene, CDR1 is SNHLY and CDR2 is FYNNEI. The CDR3 is 13 residues long. V lost 7 bases to trimming and J lost 10 bases, with 14 bases between them. Partial CDR3 DNA: TGTGCCAGCACGTTAGCGGAGGGCTCACCC. The encoded protein is CASTLAEGSP. The entire CDR3 is CASTLAEGSPLHF. Based on the CDR3 plus reference TRBV2 and TRBJ1-6, the full variable domain is EPEVTQTPSHQVTQMGQEVILRCVPISNHLYFYWYRQILGQKVEFLVSFYNNEISEKSEIFDDQFSVERPDGSNFTLKIRSTKLEDSAMYFCASTLAEGSPLHFGNGTRLTVT.

Many counts were recorded for this clone. The CDR3 is cut off 3 residues early in the read; its end comes from the germline J gene. The chain has TRBV6-2 or TRBV6-3 and TRBJ2-3; 11 nucleotides line up with TRBD2. In germline, CDR1 is MNHEY, CDR2 SVGEGT. The CDR3 is 17 amino acids. The sequenced part of the CDR3 DNA is TGTGCCAGCAGCCTCCTTAAGACTAGCGGGGTTCAAGAGACG. This gives the protein CASSLLKTSGVQET. The complete CDR3 reads CASSLLKTSGVQETQYF.